The 4 T cell receptor beta chains below come from one sample, sequenced in a study of metastatic and nonmetastatic thyroid tumors (dated by TCRdb to 2020 to 2022). No treatment had been received by any patient before thyroid surgery. Library generation was performed with PCR. Sequenced using an Illumina HiSeq 4000. In-frame beta chains were kept once TCRdb had trimmed the public reads at Q25 with fastp and called clones with MiXCR. Across this sample there are around 20,000 clones, with 27% seen only once. Together, the top ten hold approximately 6.3% of the sample. The sample consisted of blood. All receptors derive from a female donor with papillary thyroid cancer or a benign thyroid nodule (not recorded which). Some clones in this sample may be carry-over from other donors' samples.

This clone occurred a few times. The V gene is TRBV9, the J gene TRBJ1-1; D perhaps matches TRBD1 (5 bases). Germline CDR1 SGDLS, CDR2 YYNGEE. The length of the CDR3 is 13 residues. Trimming left V 3 bases short and J 4 bases short, with 10 bases between. This CDR3 is CASSAQGLTEAFF. In DNA, the CDR3 is TGTGCCAGCAGCGCCCAGGGCCTCACTGAAGCTTTCTTT.

Points on this clone: One end of the junction is discordant with germline, which a read error may explain. The CDR3 reads CASGWGNQPPHF. The CDR3 DNA sequence: TGTGCCAGCGGATGGGGGAATCAGCCCCCGCATTTT. The chain recombines TRBV7-8 with TRBJ1-5, with a possible D match to TRBD1 (5 bases). This CDR3 has 12 amino acids. Germline V gene lookup returns CDR1 SGHVS and CDR2 FQNEAQ.

The sample holds many counts of this clone. The V and J genes are TRBV20-1 and TRBJ2-4; possibly TRBD1 or TRBD2 for D (5 bases each). CDR1 DFQATT and CDR2 SNEGSKA come from the germline V gene (reference sequence). Trimming stripped 3 bases from V and 4 bases from J, with 10 bases between. The CDR3 contains 13 residues. The CDR3: CSARGTGKNIQYF. CDR3 sequence (DNA): TGCAGTGCTAGGGGGACGGGGAAAAACATTCAGTACTTC.

This clone is deemed medium-sized. The chain uses TRBV6-1 and TRBJ1-3, with TRBD1 as a possible D gene (6 bases). The CDR3 covers 13 residues. V dropped 8 bases and J dropped 7 bases, with 15 bases sitting between them. Looked up from germline, CDR1 is MNHNS and CDR2 is SASEGT. The DNA of the CDR3 is TGTGCCAGCCAGGCGACAGGCCTCAACACCATATATTTT. It is translated as CASQATGLNTIYF.